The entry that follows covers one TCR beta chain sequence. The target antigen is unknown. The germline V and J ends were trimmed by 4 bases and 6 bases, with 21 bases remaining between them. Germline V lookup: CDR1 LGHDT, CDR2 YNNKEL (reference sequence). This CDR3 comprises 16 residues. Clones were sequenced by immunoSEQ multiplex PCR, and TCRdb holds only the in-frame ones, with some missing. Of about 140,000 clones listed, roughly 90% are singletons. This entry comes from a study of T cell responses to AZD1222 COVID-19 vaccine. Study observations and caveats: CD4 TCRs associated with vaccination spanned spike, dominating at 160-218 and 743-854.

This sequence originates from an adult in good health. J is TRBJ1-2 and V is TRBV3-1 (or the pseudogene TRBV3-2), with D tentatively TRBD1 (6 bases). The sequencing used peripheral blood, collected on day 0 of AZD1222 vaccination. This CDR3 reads CASSPRGFSPQHGYTF. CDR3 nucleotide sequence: TGTGCCAGCAGCCCAAGGGGGTTTTCTCCCCAACATGGCTACACCTTC.